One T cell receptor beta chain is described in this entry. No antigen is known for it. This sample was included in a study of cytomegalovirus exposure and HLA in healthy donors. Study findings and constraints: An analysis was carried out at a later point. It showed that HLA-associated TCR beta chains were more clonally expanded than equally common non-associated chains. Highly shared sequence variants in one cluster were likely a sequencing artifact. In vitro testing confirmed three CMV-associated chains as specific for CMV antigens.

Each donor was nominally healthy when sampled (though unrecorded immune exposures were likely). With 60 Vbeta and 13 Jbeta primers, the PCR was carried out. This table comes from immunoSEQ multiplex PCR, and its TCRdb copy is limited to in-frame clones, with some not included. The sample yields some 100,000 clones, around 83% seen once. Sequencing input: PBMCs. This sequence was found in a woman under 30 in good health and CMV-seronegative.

CDR3 nucleotides: TGCGCCAGCAGCCCGATTAGGGGGACGAACTACGAGCAGTACTTC. This codes for CASSPIRGTNYEQYF. This sequence joins TRBV5-1 and TRBJ2-7; possible D gene TRBD1, 6 bases. Trimming cost V 4 bases and J 3 bases, with 17 bases left between them. Germline values: CDR1 SGHRS, CDR2 YFSETQ. The CDR3 extends over 15 amino acids.